Each of the 3 T cell receptor beta chains below was sequenced from the same sample in a study of T cells expressing NK-cell markers. TCRdb re-called the 5' RACE reads and catalogs CDR3 proteins one per entry, DNA excluded. Its clone listing holds 300,000 to 500,000 distinct CDR3 sequences. The sequencing input was blood T cells: a sorted CD56 or NKG2C T cell subset, CD4+ or CD8+ T cells, or bulk PBMC T cells (not recorded which). The origin of the receptors is a woman in her forties or fifties in good health.

The chain carries TRBV5-1 and TRBJ1-3. This CDR3 is 14 amino acids long. Germline CDR1 is SGHRS and CDR2 is YFSETQ. The CDR3 region is CASRLDHSRNTIYF.

The chain links TRBV20-1 to TRBJ2-5; without DNA, the TCRdb call of TRBD1 cannot be checked. The CDR3 totals 16 residues. Germline V gene data show CDR1 as DFQATT and CDR2 as SNEGSKA (reference sequence). The CDR3 spells CSARDHRGPIQETQYF.

The chain combines TRBV6-1 with TRBJ2-3. The CDR3 runs 14 residues. Germline V CDR1 and CDR2: MNHNS, SASEGT. CDR3 amino acids: CASSEMIGTDTQYF.